These 29 T cell receptor beta chains were sequenced from one sample in a study of T cells in Graves' hyperthyroidism and ophthalmopathy. Using RNA transcripts as the source, TCR beta CDR3 regions were amplified. Using the HTBI primer set, a first-round RT-PCR was run on the TCR CDR3. One entry per CDR3 protein, called by TCRdb with MiXCR from the multiplex PCR reads. Among fewer than 400,000 distinct CDR3 sequences listed, 15% to 18% were seen once. The sample taken for sequencing was blood. Every receptor here comes from a woman aged 18-29 years with Graves' hyperthyroidism that later progressed to Graves' ophthalmopathy.

This clonotype was counted many times. This rearrangement joins TRBV11-3 to TRBJ2-5; 11 nucleotides agree with TRBD2. J gave up 2 bases and V 1 base, and 12 bases lay outside the gene matches. There are 19 residues in the CDR3. The germline V gene encodes CDR1 SGHNT and CDR2 YENEEA. In DNA, the CDR3 is TGTGCCAGCAGCTTAGGGCCCAACCTAGCGGGAGGTCGTCAAGAGACCCAGTACTTC. This codes for CASSLGPNLAGGRQETQYF. The full variable domain, with the rest looked up from reference TRBV11-3 and TRBJ2-5, is EAGVVQSPRYKIIEKKQPVAFWCNPISGHNTLYWYLQNLGQGPELLIRYENEEAVDDSQLPKDRFSAERLKGVDSTLKIQPAELGDSAVYLCASSLGPNLAGGRQETQYFGPGTRLLVL.

The table lists this clonotype with many counts. This chain joins TRBV27 and TRBJ2-7; 8 bases agree with TRBD1. The CDR3 covers 15 residues. CDR1 and CDR2 (germline): MNHEY, SMNVEV (reference sequence). Trimming cost V 2 bases and J 4 bases; bases outside gene matches: 7. This CDR3 is CASSLRAGGSYEQYF. CDR3 in DNA: TGTGCCAGCAGTTTAAGGGCAGGGGGCAGTTACGAGCAGTACTTC.

Ten or more counts support this clonotype. V is TRBV11-2 and J is TRBJ2-5; D not resolved. Germline loops: CDR1 SGHAT, CDR2 FQNNGV. The CDR3 covers 13 residues. The V gene lost 2 bases and the J gene lost 3 bases, with 7 bases spanning the gap. CDR3 nucleotide sequence: TGTGCCAGCAGCTTACTCTCCGAAGAGACCCAGTACTTC. It is translated as CASSLLSEETQYF.

This clonotype was detected only a few times. The genes are TRBV6-1 and TRBJ1-5, with a tentative D call TRBD1 (5 bases). The germline V gene has CDR1 MNHNS and CDR2 SASEGT. Trimming left V 3 bases short and J 4 bases short, with 13 bases between. CDR3 size: 15 residues. This CDR3 is CASSEQQVRNQPQHF. The DNA of the CDR3 is TGTGCCAGCAGTGAGCAACAGGTGAGGAATCAGCCCCAGCATTTT.

Many counts were recorded for this clonotype. This sequence joins TRBV9 and TRBJ2-3, with 8 nucleotides matching TRBD2. Germline assignment: CDR1 SGDLS and CDR2 YYNGEE. This CDR3 is 16 amino acids long. V was pared by 2 bases and J by 5 bases, with 10 bases of the junction left unmatched. The CDR3 region has the DNA TGTGCCAGCAGCGTGACAGCGGGGGACGCGGGAGATACGCAGTATTTT. This gives the protein CASSVTAGDAGDTQYF.

This clonotype has ten or more counts. V gene TRBV12-3 or TRBV12-4 combines with J gene TRBJ2-1; TRBD2 matches at 10 bases. The CDR3 loop spans 17 amino acids. The V segment lost 2 bases and the J segment 5 bases; nucleotides outside the gene matches: 9. The CDR3 coding sequence is TGTGCCAGCAGTTTAACCTTACTAGCGGGAAAGAACAATGAGCAGTTCTTC. Translated, it gives CASSLTLLAGKNNEQFF.

This rearrangement joins TRBV30 to TRBJ1-5; D perhaps matches TRBD1 (6 bases). CDR1 GTSNPN and CDR2 SVGIG come from the germline V gene (reference sequence). The CDR3 is 15 amino acids. The ends were cut back, 3 bases at V and 2 bases at J, with 14 bases in the middle. The chain's CDR3 is CAWRSQAGGNQPQHF. The CDR3 bases are TGTGCCTGGAGATCCCAGGCAGGGGGCAATCAGCCCCAGCATTTT.

This clonotype was recorded a few times. Being one base from a much bigger clone, this may be a read error. The rearrangement joins TRBV7-8 to TRBJ2-1, with D perhaps matching TRBD2 (5 bases). The CDR3 contains 15 residues. Germline CDR1 reads SGHVS; CDR2 reads FQNEAQ. The germline V and J ends were trimmed by 4 bases and 8 bases, with 18 bases remaining between them. This CDR3 is CASSSVSEGRDEQFF. The CDR3 DNA follows: TGTGCCAGCAGCTCGGTTAGCGAAGGTAGGGATGAGCAGTTCTTC.

This clonotype was counted a few times. A read error is possible here, since a much larger clone lies one base away. The chain couples TRBV11-2 to TRBJ2-1, with 11 bases matching TRBD2. The CDR3 has 17 amino acids. CDR1 and CDR2 from the germline V gene are SGHAT and FQNNGV. The CDR3 DNA sequence: TGTGCCAGCAGCGGACGCACTAGCGGGAGTGCCTACAATGACCAGTTCTTC. Translated: CASSGRTSGSAYNDQFF.

This clonotype turned up a few times. This chain joins TRBV6-1 and TRBJ2-7; TRBD2 aligns across 7 bases. The V gene end was trimmed by 8 bases and the J gene end by 4 bases; junction bases not matched to a gene: 8. Germline values: CDR1 MNHNS, CDR2 SASEGT. The CDR3 is made up of 13 amino acids. CDR3: CASSYNSGYEQYF. The CDR3 nucleotides read TGTGCCAGCTCTTATAATAGCGGGTACGAGCAGTACTTC.

This clonotype was counted a few times. V usage is TRBV3-1 and J usage is TRBJ2-1; possibly TRBD2 for D (5 bases). Germline V CDR1 and CDR2: LGHDT, YNNKEL (reference sequence). The CDR3 runs 14 residues. V lost 1 base and J 6 bases, leaving 10 bases between the germline ends. The chain's CDR3 is CASSQGSGSNEQFF. CDR3 coding DNA: TGTGCCAGCAGCCAAGGTTCGGGGTCCAATGAGCAGTTCTTC.

This clonotype was recorded at least ten times. The chain uses TRBV2 and TRBJ2-2; D gene uncertain. This CDR3 region has 13 residues. Trimming stripped 7 bases from V and 1 base from J, with 7 bases between. CDR1 SNHLY and CDR2 FYNNEI come from the germline V gene. CDR3 nucleotide sequence: TGTGCCAGCAAAGAGATGAACACCGGGGAGCTGTTTTTT. This codes for CASKEMNTGELFF.

Regarding this clonotype: A much larger clone lies one base from this, so it may be a read error. The chain uses TRBV5-1 and TRBJ2-7; D ambiguous. Germline assignment: CDR1 SGHRS and CDR2 YFSETQ. The length of the CDR3 is 13 residues. Trimming removed 4 bases from V and 3 bases from J, with 11 bases in between. The CDR3 sequence: CASSVYGSYEQYF. CDR3 nucleotides: TGCGCCAGCAGCGTGTACGGAAGCTACGAGCAGTACTTC.

The table lists this clonotype with many counts. The chain has TRBV28 and TRBJ2-5; D possibly uses TRBD1 or TRBD2 (6 bases each). CDR3 length: 14 amino acids. V dropped 8 bases and J dropped 5 bases, with 18 bases sitting between them. Germline assignment: CDR1 MDHEN and CDR2 SYDVKM. In nucleotides, the CDR3 is TGTGCCAGCGGAGGGAACAGGGAGGTGGAGACCCAGTACTTC. Translated: CASGGNREVETQYF.

This clonotype was seen only a few times. V usage is TRBV15 and J usage is TRBJ2-5; D is perhaps TRBD2 (5 bases). Germline assignment: CDR1 LNHNV and CDR2 YYDKDF (reference sequence). The CDR3 is 12 residues long. The V end lost 3 bases, the J end lost 5 bases, and 7 bases lay between the germline ends. In nucleotides, the CDR3 is TGTGCCACCAGCAGGGGAGTGGAGACCCAGTACTTC. As protein: CATSRGVETQYF.

The sample holds many counts of this clonotype. The chain is built from TRBV6-2 or TRBV6-3 and TRBJ2-1; 7 positions agree with TRBD2. The CDR3 is 16 residues long. The junction had 4 bases not matched to a gene; V was cut back by 0 bases and J by 2 bases. Per germline, CDR1 MNHEY and CDR2 SVGEGT. The CDR3 DNA reads TGTGCCAGCAGTTACTCGATTGCGGGGGCCTACAATGAGCAGTTCTTC. This translates into CASSYSIAGAYNEQFF.

This clonotype was seen only a few times. The chain combines TRBV6-6 with TRBJ2-3, with D perhaps matching TRBD1 (6 bases). The germline gives CDR1 MNHNY, CDR2 SVGAGI (reference sequence). V lost 0 bases, J lost 3 bases, and 10 bases lay in between. The CDR3 covers 15 residues. The CDR3 reads CASSYSTGTTDTQYF. The DNA of the CDR3 is TGTGCCAGCAGTTACTCCACTGGGACAACAGATACGCAGTATTTT.

This clonotype has at least ten counts. V is TRBV27 and J is TRBJ1-1; 10 bases map to TRBD1. V shed 2 bases, J shed 4 bases, and the junction held 1 base outside the gene matches. The CDR3 extends over 14 amino acids. Germline V gene data show CDR1 as MNHEY and CDR2 as SMNVEV (reference sequence). The CDR3 DNA is TGTGCCAGCAGTTTAGACAGGGGGCCCACTGAAGCTTTCTTT. Its translation is CASSLDRGPTEAFF.

In its sample, this clonotype was seen many times. The genes are TRBV6-1 and TRBJ1-1; D might be TRBD1 (5 bases). Germline V lookup: CDR1 MNHNS, CDR2 SASEGT. This CDR3 contains 14 residues. Trimming stripped 2 bases from V and 0 bases from J, with 7 bases between. The CDR3 loop reads CASSEPGLNTEAFF. The CDR3 bases are TGTGCCAGCAGTGAACCAGGGTTGAACACTGAAGCTTTCTTT.

The chain links TRBV5-1 to TRBJ2-5; possibly TRBD1 for D (6 bases). The CDR3 extends over 15 amino acids. Trimming cost V 0 bases and J 4 bases, with 13 bases left between them. Germline V gene lookup returns CDR1 SGHRS and CDR2 YFSETQ. The CDR3 bases are TGCGCCAGCAGCTTGGCCTTACAGGGTTCAGAGACCCAGTACTTC. Protein product: CASSLALQGSETQYF.

This sequence joins TRBV12-3 or TRBV12-4 and TRBJ2-7, with a possible D match to TRBD2 (7 bases). This CDR3 is built from 15 residues. Trimming cost V 2 bases and J 5 bases, with 16 bases left between them. The chain's CDR3 is CASSLSGEGDHEQYF. As DNA, the CDR3 is TGTGCCAGCAGTTTATCGGGGGAGGGGGACCACGAGCAGTACTTC.

There are a few counts of this clonotype. The chain recombines TRBV4-2 with TRBJ2-2, with 8 bases aligning to TRBD1. The CDR3 has 20 amino acids. The V gene end was trimmed by 2 bases and the J gene end by 6 bases; junction bases not matched to a gene: 20. Germline V gene data show CDR1 as LGHNA and CDR2 as YNFKEQ. The CDR3 DNA reads TGTGCCAGCAGCCAACCGCACGCCCTGCCAGGGGGCCTTGAAGCCGGGGAGCTGTTTTTT. It specifies CASSQPHALPGGLEAGELFF.

This clonotype was detected many times. The J gene is TRBJ1-1, the V gene TRBV27; 12 bases map to TRBD1. Germline lookup yields CDR1 MNHEY and CDR2 SMNVEV (reference sequence). J was trimmed by 10 bases and V by 1 base; bases with no gene match: 4. The CDR3 totals 14 residues. CDR3 residues: CASSLYRDRGRAFF. The CDR3 bases are TGTGCCAGCAGTTTATACCGGGACAGGGGGCGAGCTTTCTTT.

This clonotype was counted many times. V gene TRBV7-9 combines with J gene TRBJ2-5, with D uncertain. CDR1 SEHNR and CDR2 FQNEAQ come from the germline V gene (reference sequence). The CDR3 is made up of 16 amino acids. V lost 7 bases and J 1 base, leaving 19 bases between the germline ends. The CDR3 sequence: CASTRVEAQTQETQYF. The CDR3 DNA follows: TGTGCCAGCACCCGGGTTGAGGCCCAAACCCAAGAGACCCAGTACTTC. The full variable domain, its missing parts supplied by reference TRBV7-9 and TRBJ2-5, is DTGVSQNPRHKITKRGQNVTFRCDPISEHNRLYWYRQTLGQGPEFLTYFQNEAQLEKSRLLSDRFSAERPKGSFSTLEIQRTEQGDSAMYLCASTRVEAQTQETQYFGPGTRLLVL.

This clonotype came up many times. This chain connects TRBV20-1 to TRBJ2-7; D perhaps matches TRBD2 (5 bases). V shed 3 bases and J shed 7 bases, with 10 bases lying between them. Germline CDR1 is DFQATT and CDR2 is SNEGSKA (reference sequence). This CDR3 spans 11 amino acids. The CDR3 bases are TGCAGTGCTAGTACGTGGAGGGAGCAGTACTTC. It specifies CSASTWREQYF.

This clonotype has at least ten counts. The V call is TRBV7-8, the J call TRBJ2-4, with a possible D match to TRBD1 (6 bases). The germline V and J ends were trimmed by 5 bases and 0 bases, with 14 bases remaining between them. The germline V gene has CDR1 SGHVS and CDR2 FQNEAQ. The CDR3 is 16 amino acids. CDR3 amino acids: CASSTSTGLAKNIQYF. As DNA, the CDR3 is TGTGCCAGCAGCACCTCAACAGGGTTAGCCAAAAACATTCAGTACTTC. The full variable domain, rest sourced from reference TRBV7-8 and TRBJ2-4, is GAGVSQSPRYKVAKRGQDVALRCDPISGHVSLFWYQQALGQGPEFLTYFQNEAQLDKSGLPSDRFFAERPEGSVSTLKIQRTQQEDSAVYLCASSTSTGLAKNIQYFGAGTRLSVL.

Many counts were recorded for this clonotype. The chain is built from TRBV6-1 and TRBJ2-7; D remains unclear. Germline values: CDR1 MNHNS, CDR2 SASEGT. Deletions cut 5 bases from V and 2 bases from J, with 19 bases between. The CDR3 contains 16 residues. In DNA form, the CDR3 reads TGTGCCAGCAGTACCAGACCAGGAGACGGAGCCTACGAGCAGTACTTC. Its protein product is CASSTRPGDGAYEQYF.

The sample holds a few counts of this clonotype. The chain carries TRBV5-6 and TRBJ2-4, with D tentatively TRBD2 (6 bases). There are 15 residues in the CDR3. CDR1 is SGHDT and CDR2 is YYEEEE in the germline V gene. Between the trimmed V and J ends, which lost 0 bases and 1 base, there was a span of 8 bases. CDR3 bases: TGTGCCAGCAGCTTGGCGGGAGATGCCAAAAACATTCAGTACTTC. Translated: CASSLAGDAKNIQYF. Full variable domain (outside the CDR3, taken from reference TRBV5-6 and TRBJ2-4): DAGVTQSPTHLIKTRGQQVTLRCSPKSGHDTVSWYQQALGQGPQFIFQYYEEEERQRGNFPDRFSGHQFPNYSSELNVNALLLGDSALYLCASSLAGDAKNIQYFGAGTRLSVL.

This clonotype has at least ten counts. The J gene is TRBJ2-3, the V gene TRBV11-2; a possible D gene is TRBD2 (6 bases). Germline CDR1 SGHAT, CDR2 FQNNGV. The CDR3 sequence is 15 residues long. Trimming took off 3 bases at V and 0 bases at J, with 10 bases between the two ends. The CDR3 region has the DNA TGTGCCAGCAGCTTTGGGGGGATGAGCACAGATACGCAGTATTTT. This sequence encodes CASSFGGMSTDTQYF.